This TCR beta chain was found in a study of blood T cell repertoires in COVID-19. Original processing notes: Reference gene primers were amplified, and this amplification served to estimate nucleated cell counts. Libraries were prepared by immunoSEQ multiplex PCR; TCRdb keeps only in-frame clonotypes and omits some of them. V and J calls plus clone size are reproduced from that table; the DNA served to infer D and trimming. The table lists about 140,000 clones, more than 65% of them singletons. CDR3 length: 15 amino acids. V was clipped by 5 bases and J by 7 bases; unmatched bases: 8. From germline, CDR1 is LNHDA and CDR2 SQIVND (reference sequence).

The source material was peripheral blood. The chain recombines TRBV19 with TRBJ2-1; 10 bases are shared with TRBD2. The source is an older woman with acute or convalescent COVID-19. The CDR3, as DNA: TGTGCCAGTAGTTCCGGGACTAGCGCCACAAATGAGCAGTTCTTC. This codes for CASSSGTSATNEQFF.